These 28 T cell receptor beta chains share one sample of origin, sequenced in a study of Graves' ophthalmopathy and Graves' hyperthyroidism. Amplification of the TCR beta CDR3 regions used RNA transcripts (as template). Second-round multiplex PCR came after a first-round RT-PCR that employed HTBI primers. TCRdb reprocessed the multiplex PCR reads via MiXCR and lists one record per CDR3 protein. The table shows over a million distinct CDR3 sequences, with roughly 35% occurring only once. The material sequenced was peripheral blood or thyroid tissue (not recorded which). These receptors were obtained from an adult man with Graves' hyperthyroidism.

The chain combines TRBV29-1 with TRBJ2-7, with D unresolved. Germline V lookup: CDR1 SQVTM, CDR2 ANQGSEA. The CDR3 extends over 10 amino acids. The CDR3 loop reads CSRSTYEQYF. As DNA, the CDR3 is TGCAGTAGGAGTACCTACGAGCAGTACTTC.

This sequence joins TRBV25-1 and TRBJ2-5, with a tentative D call TRBD1 (5 bases). This CDR3 comprises 13 residues. In germline, CDR1 is MGHDK, CDR2 SYGVNS. Trimming removed 8 bases from V and 4 bases from J, with 14 bases in between. For the CDR3, the DNA is TGTGCCAGCGCCGACGTCCAGGGAGAGACCCAGTACTTC. This translates into CASADVQGETQYF.

Only a few counts were recorded for this clonotype. The genes are TRBV24-1 and TRBJ1-3; D not resolved. CDR1 and CDR2 from the germline V gene are KGHDR and SFDVKD. V gave up 8 bases and J gave up 0 bases, with 10 bases separating them. This CDR3 spans 14 amino acids. CDR3 loop: CATIRLSSGNTIYF. Here the CDR3 DNA reads TGTGCCACCATACGGCTATCCTCTGGAAACACCATATATTTT.

This clonotype was counted once. Relative to the germline gene, one junction end is altered; a read error may explain this. J is TRBJ2-5 and V is TRBV12-3 or TRBV12-4; D unresolved. The CDR3 has 11 residues. This CDR3 reads CASSFRENQYF. The CDR3 nucleotides are TGTGCCAGCAGTTTCCGAGAGAACCAGTACTTC.

Details on this clonotype: This could be a read error, since a much larger clone is one nucleotide away. For the CDR3, the DNA is TGTGCCACAGGGAGGTCCACGAGCGCCTACGAGCAGTACTTC. Protein product: CATGRSTSAYEQYF. The chain couples TRBV7-2 to TRBJ2-7; possible D gene TRBD2, 6 bases. Germline assignment: CDR1 SGHTA and CDR2 FQGNSA. V shed 10 bases and J shed 2 bases, with 18 bases lying between them. This CDR3 is 14 amino acids long.

This clonotype was observed a handful of times. The chain recombines TRBV7-2 with TRBJ1-5, with a weak D call TRBD1 (6 bases). With 5 bases removed from V and 6 bases from J, the gap between germline ends came to 20 bases. The germline CDR1 and CDR2 sequences are SGHTA and FQGNSA. The CDR3 is 16 amino acids. In DNA, the CDR3 is TGTGCCAGCAGCATCTCCGGGGCCAGGGACACTCAGCCCCAGCATTTT. Its translation: CASSISGARDTQPQHF.

This clonotype was seen at least ten times. The V and J genes are TRBV20-1 and TRBJ2-5; D is perhaps TRBD2 (6 bases). The CDR3 is made up of 14 amino acids. Trimming took 0 bases from V and 5 from J, leaving 13 bases between them. From germline, CDR1 is DFQATT and CDR2 SNEGSKA (reference sequence). CDR3 DNA: TGCAGTGCTAGAGAGACTAGTCTACGGGAGACCCAGTACTTC. Translated: CSARETSLRETQYF.

The chain is built from TRBV11-2 and TRBJ2-7; D might be TRBD1 or TRBD2, each matching 5 bases. CDR1 is SGHAT and CDR2 is FQNNGV in the germline V gene. V was pared by 3 bases and J by 6 bases, with 12 bases between. This CDR3 comprises 13 residues. As DNA, the CDR3 is TGTGCCAGCAGCTTCCCCTGGGACCCCGAGCAGTACTTC. This codes for CASSFPWDPEQYF.

Ten or more counts support this clonotype. The gene calls are TRBV29-1 and TRBJ2-7; possible D gene TRBD1, 6 bases. V was shortened by 5 bases and J by 3 bases, with 14 bases between the two germline ends. The CDR3 is 13 amino acids. Germline V lookup: CDR1 SQVTM, CDR2 ANQGSEA. CDR3 sequence (DNA): TGCAGCGTTTGCCGGGACACCCACTACGAGCAGTACTTC. It encodes CSVCRDTHYEQYF.

This clonotype has more than one count but fewer than ten. One end of the junction varies from germline; a read error may be responsible. This sequence joins TRBV28 and TRBJ1-2; D may be TRBD1 (6 bases). CDR3 length: 11 amino acids. Germline CDR1 reads MDHEN; CDR2 reads SYDVKM. CDR3 protein: CASSRSRTVAF. The CDR3 DNA reads as TGTGCCAGCAGTCGCAGCCGGACAGTCGCCTTC.

Note on this clonotype: Its ends do not fully match the called genes, so a read error is possible. The chain uses TRBV7-9 and TRBJ2-7; 8 positions match TRBD1. Germline CDR1 SEHNR, CDR2 FQNEAQ (reference sequence). CDR3 length: 13 residues. CDR3 amino acids: CASRTGRSEELYF. CDR3 in DNA: TGTGCCAGCCGGACAGGGCGGAGCGAGGAGCTGTACTTC.

This clonotype has at least ten counts. The chain employs TRBV5-5 and TRBJ1-5; a possible D gene is TRBD1 (5 bases). This CDR3 region has 14 residues. V gave up 4 bases and J gave up 3 bases, with 11 bases separating them. Germline loops: CDR1 SGHKS, CDR2 YYEKEE (reference sequence). Here the CDR3 DNA reads TGTGCCAGCAGCGGAACAGGAGACAATCAGCCCCAGCATTTT. It codes for CASSGTGDNQPQHF.

At least ten counts were recorded for this clonotype. This chain connects TRBV19 to TRBJ1-5, with D hard to call. CDR1 and CDR2 from the germline V gene are LNHDA and SQIVND (reference sequence). V lost 3 bases and J 4 bases, leaving 4 bases between the germline ends. This CDR3 region has 12 residues. The CDR3 loop is CASSIENQPQHF. In DNA form, the CDR3 reads TGTGCCAGTAGTATTGAAAATCAGCCCCAGCATTTT.

V gene TRBV2 combines with J gene TRBJ2-7; 8 nucleotides match TRBD1. The trim removed 7 bases at V and 2 bases at J, leaving 4 bases unmatched. The CDR3 has 13 amino acids. The germline V gene has CDR1 SNHLY and CDR2 FYNNEI. CDR3 in DNA: TGTGCCAGCACTCAGGGGGCGACCTACGAGCAGTACTTC. It encodes CASTQGATYEQYF.

As concerns this clonotype: Since a much larger clone is just one base distant, this may be a read error. The chain employs TRBV7-9 and TRBJ1-2; D unclear. Trimming removed 5 bases from V and 0 bases from J, with 13 bases in between. The CDR3 consists of 15 residues. Germline CDR1 reads SEHNR; CDR2 reads FQNEAQ (reference sequence). The CDR3 DNA follows: TGTGCCAGCAGCCAGGAAACGGGGTCTAACTATGGCTACACCTTC. Encoded protein: CASSQETGSNYGYTF.

V and J are TRBV10-2 and TRBJ2-7, with 7 bases that match TRBD2. Germline-derived CDR1 and CDR2 are WSHSY and SAAADI. The CDR3 runs 15 residues. J gave up 3 bases and V 4 bases, and 9 bases lay outside the gene matches. This chain's CDR3 is CASSAGLDNRYEQYF. The DNA for the CDR3 is TGCGCCAGCAGTGCCGGACTAGACAACCGCTACGAGCAGTACTTC.

This clonotype was picked up many times. The gene calls are TRBV7-8 and TRBJ1-2, with TRBD1 matching 7 bases. The CDR3 length is 18 residues. After removal of 1 base from V and 6 bases from J, the junction contained 17 bases not matched to a gene. Germline V gives CDR1 SGHVS, CDR2 FQNEAQ. The CDR3 DNA reads TGTGCCAGCAGCTTAGAACCGGCCGACAGGGAGGTGAGCCATGGCTACACCTTC. Amino acids: CASSLEPADREVSHGYTF.

The chain links TRBV3-2 to TRBJ2-6. TRBV3-2 is flagged as a pseudogene. The CDR3 totals 18 residues. The CDR3 DNA follows: TGTGCCAGCAGCCAAGATCAGCCGGAGATCTCTGGGGCCAACGTCCTGACTTTC. Amino acids: CASSQDQPEISGANVLTF.

This clonotype was counted a few times. This chain uses TRBV4-3 with TRBJ1-6; D call uncertain. V was clipped by 3 bases and J by 14 bases, with 29 bases between them. CDR1 and CDR2 from the germline V gene are LGHNA and YSLEER. This CDR3 region has 18 residues. DNA for the CDR3: TGCGCCAGCAGCCACGTACAGTGGGCAGTCGCGCATAATTCGGCCCTCCACTTT. Translated, it gives CASSHVQWAVAHNSALHF.

This clonotype was recorded many times. The chain is built from TRBV11-2 and TRBJ2-7; TRBD2 might be the D (6 bases). The V and J ends lost 0 bases and 12 bases respectively, with 21 bases between them. CDR3 size: 15 residues. Germline-derived CDR1 and CDR2 are SGHAT and FQNNGV. CDR3 loop: CASSLDLVESSGRYF. The DNA for the CDR3 is TGTGCCAGCAGCTTAGATCTTGTCGAATCAAGCGGGCGGTACTTC.

The chain uses TRBV4-3 and TRBJ2-5; TRBD2 matches 11 bases. Trimming removed 3 bases from V and 5 bases from J; junction bases left unmatched: 5. The germline CDR1 and CDR2 sequences are LGHNA and YSLEER. The CDR3 sequence is 15 residues long. Written as DNA, the CDR3 is TGCGCCAGCAGCCAGAATGGACTAGCGGGCGAGACCCAGTACTTC. Its translation is CASSQNGLAGETQYF.

This clonotype was counted between two and nine times. The chain joins TRBV20-1 to TRBJ1-1; D gene unclear. CDR3 size: 11 residues. The V gene lost 6 bases and the J gene lost 6 bases, with 11 bases spanning the gap. Germline CDR1 and CDR2: DFQATT and SNEGSKA (reference sequence). The CDR3 is CSAPFFPEAFF. The CDR3, as DNA: TGCAGTGCCCCCTTTTTCCCTGAAGCTTTCTTT.

On this clonotype itself: This clone may be a read error of a much larger clone one base away. The rearrangement joins TRBV7-2 to TRBJ2-6, with a weak D call TRBD2 (6 bases). CDR1 and CDR2 (germline): SGHTA, FQGNSA. This CDR3 has 15 residues. V lost 6 bases to trimming and J lost 1 base, with 10 bases between them. The CDR3 DNA reads TGTGCCAGCAGGTCGGGGACTTCTGGGGCCAACGTCCTGACTTTC. Amino acids: CASRSGTSGANVLTF.

This chain links TRBV7-9 with TRBJ2-2; D might be TRBD1 or TRBD2, each matching 5 bases. V was clipped by 2 bases and J by 6 bases, with 10 bases between them. Germline V gene sequence: CDR1 SEHNR, CDR2 FQNEAQ (reference sequence). The CDR3 contains 14 residues. The CDR3 here is CASSLWGRPGELFF. CDR3 in DNA: TGTGCCAGCAGCTTATGGGGACGTCCCGGGGAGCTGTTTTTT.

Many counts were recorded for this clonotype. The chain combines TRBV6-5 with TRBJ1-5; 9 bases are shared with TRBD1. Germline V gives CDR1 MNHEY, CDR2 SVGAGI. The CDR3 is made up of 14 amino acids. V shed 5 bases and J 7 bases; nucleotides not matched to a gene: 6. CDR3 in amino acids: CASSPGQGRQPQHF. The CDR3 DNA follows: TGTGCCAGCAGTCCGGGACAGGGTCGACAGCCCCAGCATTTT.

This clonotype was picked up many times. The chain has TRBV13 and TRBJ2-7; D may correspond to TRBD1 or TRBD2 (5 bases each). The CDR3 is 13 amino acids. Between the trimmed V and J ends, which lost 5 bases and 3 bases, there was a span of 11 bases. Germline CDR1 PRHDT, CDR2 FYEKMQ (reference sequence). The CDR3 bases are TGTGCCAGCAGCCATAGGGACGGCTACGAGCAGTACTTC. This codes for CASSHRDGYEQYF.

The J gene is TRBJ2-7, the V gene TRBV9, with D perhaps being TRBD1 or TRBD2 (6 bases each). This CDR3 region has 15 residues. Germline V gene lookup returns CDR1 SGDLS and CDR2 YYNGEE. Trimming stripped 4 bases from V and 4 bases from J, with 18 bases between. The CDR3 sequence: CASSQGGTLAYEQYF. CDR3 DNA: TGTGCCAGCAGCCAAGGGGGGACCCTTGCTTACGAGCAGTACTTC.

This clonotype was detected many times. The chain joins TRBV9 to TRBJ2-7; TRBD1 matches at 9 bases. Trimming cost V 2 bases and J 7 bases; bases outside gene matches: 7. The CDR3 extends over 14 amino acids. In germline, CDR1 is SGDLS, CDR2 YYNGEE. CDR3 nucleotides: TGTGCCAGCAGCGTTAGGGACAGGGCGGGGGAGCAGTACTTC. This gives the protein CASSVRDRAGEQYF. Looking up the rest from reference TRBV9 and TRBJ2-7 gives the full variable domain: DSGVTQTPKHLITATGQRVTLRCSPRSGDLSVYWYQQSLDQGLQFLIQYYNGEERAKGNILERFSAQQFPDLHSELNLSSLELGDSALYFCASSVRDRAGEQYFGPGTRLTVT.